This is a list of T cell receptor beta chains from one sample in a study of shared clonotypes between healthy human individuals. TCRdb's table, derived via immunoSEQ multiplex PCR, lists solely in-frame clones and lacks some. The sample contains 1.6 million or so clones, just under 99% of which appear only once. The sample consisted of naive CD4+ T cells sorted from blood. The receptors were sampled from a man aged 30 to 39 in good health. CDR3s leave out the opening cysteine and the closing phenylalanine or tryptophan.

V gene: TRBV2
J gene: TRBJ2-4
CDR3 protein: ASSASGVAKNIQY

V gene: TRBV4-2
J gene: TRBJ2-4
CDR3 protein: ASSLELAKNIQY

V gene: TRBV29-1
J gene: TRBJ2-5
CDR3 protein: SVGSTEETQY

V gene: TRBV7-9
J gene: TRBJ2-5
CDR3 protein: ASSLVGGGETQY

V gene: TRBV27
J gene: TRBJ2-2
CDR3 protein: ASSLIGTGILGPTGELF

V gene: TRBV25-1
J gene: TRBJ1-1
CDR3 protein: ASSGYMNTEAF

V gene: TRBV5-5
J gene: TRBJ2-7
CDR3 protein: ASSSVQSSLYYEQY

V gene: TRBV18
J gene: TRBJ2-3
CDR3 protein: ASSPQQGSTDTQY

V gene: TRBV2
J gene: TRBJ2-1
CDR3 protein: ASSRDSGEQF

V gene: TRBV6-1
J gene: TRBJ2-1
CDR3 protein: ASSRSGTYNEQF

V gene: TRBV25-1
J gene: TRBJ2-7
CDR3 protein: ASSATGGSYEQY

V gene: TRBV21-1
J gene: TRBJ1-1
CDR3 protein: ASSKEAGLNTEAF

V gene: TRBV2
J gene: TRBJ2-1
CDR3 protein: ASMHPGLATTEQF

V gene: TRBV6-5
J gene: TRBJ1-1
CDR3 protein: ASSYSRYRNTEAF

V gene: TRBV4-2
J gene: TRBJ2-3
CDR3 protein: ASSQGGRAGGDTQY